These T cell receptor beta chains were read from a single sample in a study of T-cell reconstitution after alpha-beta-depleted transplantation in children. TCRdb ran MiXCR on the PCR reads and lists one entry per CDR3 protein. The sample lists over 300,000 distinct CDR3 sequences, about a tenth occurring once. The sequencing here drew on PBMCs from the stem cell graft donor, taken from the stem cell graft. The receptors shown here come from a human donor who donated a stem cell graft to a child with acute lymphoblastic leukemia. The CDR3 runs from the conserved cysteine through the conserved F or W. A D gene is named only where the DNA matches it firmly. Clone size is shown for a subset of rows, as once, few, many or a class of expanded clone.

v_gene: TRBV20-1
d_gene: TRBD2
len: 14
abundance: few
j_gene: TRBJ2-5
CDR3aa: CSARDLAGEETQYF
CDR3nt: TGCAGTGCTAGAGATTTAGCGGGAGAAGAGACCCAGTACTTC

v_gene: TRBV7-3
d_gene: NA
len: 13
abundance: NA
j_gene: TRBJ1-4
CDR3aa: CASAGGPNEKLFF
CDR3nt: TGTGCCAGCGCTGGGGGGCCTAATGAAAAACTGTTTTTT

v_gene: TRBV28
d_gene: NA
len: 12
abundance: NA
j_gene: TRBJ1-2
CDR3aa: CASSPHHYGYTF
CDR3nt: TGTGCCAGCAGTCCCCATCACTATGGCTACACCTTC

v_gene: TRBV2
d_gene: NA
len: 16
abundance: NA
j_gene: TRBJ1-5
CDR3aa: CASSEFGGVGNQPQHF
CDR3nt: TGTGCCAGCAGTGAATTTGGAGGGGTTGGCAATCAGCCCCAGCATTTT

v_gene: TRBV6-5
d_gene: TRBD2
len: 17
abundance: many
j_gene: TRBJ2-7
CDR3aa: CASSYSGPAGSSYEQYF
CDR3nt: TGTGCCAGCAGTTACTCGGGTCCAGCGGGGAGCTCCTACGAGCAGTACTTC

v_gene: TRBV28
d_gene: NA
len: 15
abundance: NA
j_gene: TRBJ2-1
CDR3aa: CASSLQGLLVNEQFF
CDR3nt: TGTGCCAGCAGCCTCCAGGGGCTTCTTGTCAATGAGCAGTTCTTC

v_gene: TRBV7-2
d_gene: NA
len: 16
abundance: NA
j_gene: TRBJ2-3
CDR3aa: CASSLSAGRTADTQYF
CDR3nt: TGTGCCAGCAGCCTCTCAGCGGGTCGTACGGCAGATACGCAGTATTTT

v_gene: TRBV5-1
d_gene: TRBD1
len: 15
abundance: NA
j_gene: TRBJ2-1
CDR3aa: CASSTWSQGVDEQFF
CDR3nt: TGCGCCAGCAGCACATGGAGCCAGGGGGTCGATGAGCAGTTCTTC

v_gene: TRBV7-2
d_gene: NA
len: 15
abundance: few
j_gene: TRBJ2-2
CDR3aa: CASSRRGMNTGELFF
CDR3nt: TGTGCCAGCAGCAGGCGCGGGATGAACACCGGGGAGCTGTTTTTT

v_gene: TRBV11-2
d_gene: TRBD2
len: 18
abundance: NA
j_gene: TRBJ2-3
CDR3aa: CASSLVRGRLAGARTQYF
CDR3nt: TGTGCCAGCAGCTTAGTAAGGGGAAGGCTAGCGGGAGCCCGTACGCAGTATTTT

v_gene: TRBV7-9
d_gene: NA
len: 17
abundance: few
j_gene: TRBJ2-1
CDR3aa: CASSPPGLLSLYNEQFF
CDR3nt: TGTGCCAGCAGCCCGCCCGGGCTATTATCCCTTTACAATGAGCAGTTCTTC

v_gene: TRBV20-1
d_gene: TRBD2
len: 16
abundance: many
j_gene: TRBJ2-1
CDR3aa: CSASLIGLAVYNEQFF
CDR3nt: TGCAGTGCTAGTCTGATAGGACTAGCGGTCTACAATGAGCAGTTCTTC

v_gene: TRBV5-1
d_gene: TRBD1
len: 20
abundance: many
j_gene: TRBJ2-7
CDR3aa: CASSPGTGGVPGVSSYEQYF
CDR3nt: TGCGCCAGCAGCCCAGGGACAGGGGGCGTACCAGGAGTGTCTTCCTACGAGCAGTACTTC

v_gene: TRBV6-1
d_gene: TRBD2
len: 14
abundance: few
j_gene: TRBJ2-3
CDR3aa: CASGLAGAGDTQYF
CDR3nt: TGTGCCAGTGGACTAGCGGGAGCTGGAGATACGCAGTATTTT

v_gene: TRBV27
d_gene: NA
len: 16
abundance: many
j_gene: TRBJ1-4
CDR3aa: CASRSSTSTVYEKLFF
CDR3nt: TGTGCCAGCAGAAGCAGTACCTCGACTGTTTATGAAAAACTGTTTTTT

v_gene: TRBV20-1
d_gene: TRBD2
len: 14
abundance: NA
j_gene: TRBJ2-2
CDR3aa: CSALSSGSAGELFF
CDR3nt: TGCAGTGCTCTAAGTAGCGGGAGTGCCGGGGAGCTGTTTTTT

v_gene: TRBV20-1
d_gene: TRBD1
len: 16
abundance: NA
j_gene: TRBJ1-6
CDR3aa: CSARDLGQGASRPLHF
CDR3nt: TGCAGTGCTAGAGATCTGGGACAGGGGGCTTCAAGACCCCTCCACTTT

v_gene: TRBV20-1
d_gene: TRBD2
len: 14
abundance: NA
j_gene: TRBJ2-7
CDR3aa: CSANIAGGDYEQYF
CDR3nt: TGCAGTGCCAATATAGCGGGAGGGGACTACGAGCAGTACTTC

v_gene: TRBV7-3
d_gene: TRBD1
len: 13
abundance: few
j_gene: TRBJ1-1
CDR3aa: CASRLDRGTEAFF
CDR3nt: TGTGCCAGCAGATTGGACAGGGGCACTGAAGCTTTCTTT

v_gene: TRBV30
d_gene: NA
len: 13
abundance: many
j_gene: TRBJ1-1
CDR3aa: CAWSRKGSTEAFF
CDR3nt: TGTGCCTGGAGTCGAAAAGGTAGCACTGAAGCTTTCTTT

v_gene: TRBV11-2
d_gene: NA
len: 17
abundance: few
j_gene: TRBJ2-2
CDR3aa: CASSLVWDTSNTGELFF
CDR3nt: TGTGCCAGCAGCTTAGTGTGGGACACCTCGAACACCGGGGAGCTGTTTTTT

v_gene: TRBV4-1
d_gene: TRBD2
len: 19
abundance: few
j_gene: TRBJ2-5
CDR3aa: CASSPFTWKREGVRETQYF
CDR3nt: TGCGCCAGCAGCCCCTTCACATGGAAGCGGGAGGGGGTTCGAGAGACCCAGTACTTC

v_gene: TRBV12-3/TRBV12-4
d_gene: NA
len: 14
abundance: NA
j_gene: TRBJ2-1
CDR3aa: CASSPGSSGNEQFF
CDR3nt: TGTGCCAGCAGTCCCGGGTCTTCCGGCAATGAGCAGTTCTTC

v_gene: TRBV5-1
d_gene: TRBD1
len: 15
abundance: many
j_gene: TRBJ1-5
CDR3aa: CASSLGQGSGQPQHF
CDR3nt: TGCGCCAGCAGCTTGGGACAGGGGAGCGGCCAGCCCCAGCATTTT

v_gene: TRBV7-9
d_gene: NA
len: 17
abundance: NA
j_gene: TRBJ2-1
CDR3aa: CASSPLPSGLGGNEQFF
CDR3nt: TGTGCCAGCAGCCCTTTACCGAGCGGGCTAGGAGGGAATGAGCAGTTCTTC

v_gene: TRBV29-1
d_gene: TRBD2
len: 14
abundance: few
j_gene: TRBJ2-5
CDR3aa: CSVGTSGKGETQYF
CDR3nt: TGCAGCGTGGGGACTAGCGGGAAGGGAGAGACCCAGTACTTC

v_gene: TRBV4-3
d_gene: NA
len: 14
abundance: few
j_gene: TRBJ2-3
CDR3aa: CASSQGWGADTQYF
CDR3nt: TGCGCCAGCAGCCAGGGTTGGGGGGCGGATACGCAGTATTTT

v_gene: TRBV20-1
d_gene: TRBD2
len: 14
abundance: few
j_gene: TRBJ2-2
CDR3aa: CSASGSSYTGELFF
CDR3nt: TGCAGTGCCAGCGGGAGTTCGTACACCGGGGAGCTGTTTTTT

v_gene: TRBV27
d_gene: TRBD2
len: 15
abundance: few
j_gene: TRBJ2-7
CDR3aa: CASSRLAGDPYEQYF
CDR3nt: TGTGCCAGCAGTAGACTAGCGGGAGACCCCTACGAGCAGTACTTC

v_gene: TRBV20-1
d_gene: TRBD2
len: 17
abundance: NA
j_gene: TRBJ2-3
CDR3aa: CSARDLRLAGGADTQYF
CDR3nt: TGCAGTGCTAGAGATCTTAGACTAGCGGGAGGAGCAGATACGCAGTATTTT

v_gene: TRBV29-1
d_gene: NA
len: 13
abundance: NA
j_gene: TRBJ1-1
CDR3aa: CSVMGQRNTEAFF
CDR3nt: TGCAGCGTAATGGGACAAAGGAACACTGAAGCTTTCTTT

v_gene: TRBV9
d_gene: TRBD1
len: 16
abundance: few
j_gene: TRBJ2-7
CDR3aa: CASSVSSGTGGYEQYF
CDR3nt: TGTGCCAGCAGCGTATCTTCCGGGACAGGGGGCTACGAGCAGTACTTC

v_gene: TRBV27
d_gene: TRBD1
len: 16
abundance: few
j_gene: TRBJ1-5
CDR3aa: CASPGQGGKGIDPQHF
CDR3nt: TGTGCCAGCCCTGGACAGGGTGGGAAGGGCATTGACCCCCAGCATTTT

v_gene: TRBV10-3
d_gene: TRBD2
len: 15
abundance: few
j_gene: TRBJ2-1
CDR3aa: CAIRVLAGGFGEQFF
CDR3nt: TGTGCCATCAGAGTTCTAGCGGGGGGTTTTGGTGAGCAGTTCTTC

v_gene: TRBV4-3
d_gene: TRBD2
len: 17
abundance: few
j_gene: TRBJ2-2
CDR3aa: CASSQEGGLAGVGELFF
CDR3nt: TGCGCCAGCAGCCAAGAAGGGGGACTAGCGGGAGTCGGGGAGCTGTTTTTT

v_gene: TRBV10-3
d_gene: NA
len: 19
abundance: NA
j_gene: TRBJ2-1
CDR3aa: CAIGLMTSHRWPINNEQFF
CDR3nt: TGTGCCATCGGACTCATGACTAGTCACCGATGGCCGATAAACAATGAGCAGTTCTTC

v_gene: TRBV6-1
d_gene: TRBD2
len: 15
abundance: few
j_gene: TRBJ2-3
CDR3aa: CASTPVGGGTDTQYF
CDR3nt: TGTGCCAGCACCCCGGTGGGAGGGGGCACAGATACGCAGTATTTT

v_gene: TRBV4-3
d_gene: NA
len: 15
abundance: NA
j_gene: TRBJ2-5
CDR3aa: CASSPTVGLGETQYF
CDR3nt: TGCGCCAGCAGCCCCACGGTAGGGCTCGGGGAGACCCAGTACTTC

v_gene: TRBV28
d_gene: TRBD2
len: 14
abundance: many
j_gene: TRBJ2-3
CDR3aa: CASFAGGRGDTQYF
CDR3nt: TGTGCCAGCTTTGCGGGAGGGCGCGGAGATACGCAGTATTTT

v_gene: TRBV30
d_gene: NA
len: 13
abundance: many
j_gene: TRBJ1-1
CDR3aa: CAWSVLGNTEAFF
CDR3nt: TGTGCCTGGAGTGTACTGGGGAACACTGAAGCTTTCTTT

v_gene: TRBV7-9
d_gene: TRBD1
len: 15
abundance: few
j_gene: TRBJ2-7
CDR3aa: CASIEPGTGRYEQYF
CDR3nt: TGTGCCAGCATCGAACCGGGGACAGGGCGATACGAGCAGTACTTC

v_gene: TRBV6-5
d_gene: TRBD1
len: 15
abundance: many
j_gene: TRBJ2-2
CDR3aa: CASRKGQSSTGELFF
CDR3nt: TGTGCCAGCCGCAAGGGACAGAGTTCCACCGGGGAGCTGTTTTTT

v_gene: TRBV12-5
d_gene: TRBD2
len: 17
abundance: NA
j_gene: TRBJ2-3
CDR3aa: CASGLVLLAGEADTQYF
CDR3nt: TGTGCTAGTGGTTTGGTACTTCTAGCGGGAGAAGCAGATACGCAGTATTTT

v_gene: TRBV20-1
d_gene: NA
len: 14
abundance: many
j_gene: TRBJ1-1
CDR3aa: CSARDRVGKTEAFF
CDR3nt: TGCAGTGCTAGAGATCGAGTGGGGAAAACTGAAGCTTTCTTT

v_gene: TRBV28
d_gene: NA
len: 18
abundance: many
j_gene: TRBJ1-4
CDR3aa: CASSSGTWRVIINEKLFF
CDR3nt: TGTGCCAGCAGTTCCGGGACGTGGAGAGTCATAATTAATGAAAAACTGTTTTTT

v_gene: TRBV4-2
d_gene: TRBD1
len: 15
abundance: few
j_gene: TRBJ1-5
CDR3aa: CASSQDLGGDQPQHF
CDR3nt: TGTGCCAGCAGCCAAGATTTAGGGGGCGATCAGCCCCAGCATTTT

v_gene: TRBV20-1
d_gene: NA
len: 15
abundance: few
j_gene: TRBJ1-4
CDR3aa: CSARDPWQGGEKLFF
CDR3nt: TGCAGTGCTAGAGATCCTTGGCAGGGCGGGGAAAAACTGTTTTTT

v_gene: TRBV6-2/TRBV6-3
d_gene: NA
len: 15
abundance: NA
j_gene: TRBJ2-7
CDR3aa: CASSYLQDLTYEQYF
CDR3nt: TGTGCCAGCAGTTATCTACAGGACCTTACCTACGAGCAGTACTTC

v_gene: TRBV12-3/TRBV12-4
d_gene: NA
len: 15
abundance: NA
j_gene: TRBJ2-1
CDR3aa: CASSPASSSYNEQFF
CDR3nt: TGTGCCAGCAGTCCCGCGTCAAGCTCCTACAATGAGCAGTTCTTC

v_gene: TRBV5-1
d_gene: NA
len: 12
abundance: NA
j_gene: TRBJ1-2
CDR3aa: CASRWGTDGYTF
CDR3nt: TGCGCCAGCAGGTGGGGAACGGATGGCTACACCTTC

v_gene: TRBV28
d_gene: NA
len: 15
abundance: few
j_gene: TRBJ2-2
CDR3aa: CASKLTRGNTGELFF
CDR3nt: TGTGCCAGCAAACTGACACGGGGCAACACCGGGGAGCTGTTTTTC

v_gene: TRBV5-5
d_gene: NA
len: 15
abundance: NA
j_gene: TRBJ2-1
CDR3aa: CASSLGDLGGDEQFF
CDR3nt: TGTGCCAGCAGCTTGGGGGACTTAGGTGGGGATGAGCAGTTCTTC

v_gene: TRBV25-1
d_gene: TRBD1
len: 16
abundance: NA
j_gene: TRBJ2-5
CDR3aa: CASSDEGQGRSETQYF
CDR3nt: TGTGCCAGCAGTGACGAAGGACAGGGGAGATCGGAGACCCAGTACTTC

v_gene: TRBV12-3/TRBV12-4
d_gene: NA
len: 15
abundance: NA
j_gene: TRBJ2-1
CDR3aa: CASSFLGQPYNEQFF
CDR3nt: TGTGCCAGCAGTTTTTTAGGACAGCCTTACAATGAGCAGTTCTTC

v_gene: TRBV29-1
d_gene: TRBD2
len: 15
abundance: NA
j_gene: TRBJ2-3
CDR3aa: CSVPGLGAHTDTQYF
CDR3nt: TGCAGCGTACCTGGACTAGGTGCACACACAGATACGCAGTATTTT

v_gene: TRBV15
d_gene: NA
len: 11
abundance: NA
j_gene: TRBJ2-1
CDR3aa: CATTGYNEQFF
CDR3nt: TGTGCCACCACAGGGTACAATGAGCAGTTCTTC

v_gene: TRBV5-1
d_gene: NA
len: 16
abundance: NA
j_gene: TRBJ2-2
CDR3aa: CASSLGTGGRTGELFF
CDR3nt: TGCGCCAGCAGCTTGGGCACAGGAGGAAGGACCGGGGAGCTGTTTTTT

v_gene: TRBV20-1
d_gene: NA
len: 16
abundance: NA
j_gene: TRBJ2-2
CDR3aa: CSARVGRGTNTGELFF
CDR3nt: TGCAGTGCTAGAGTCGGCAGGGGAACGAACACCGGGGAGCTGTTTTTT

v_gene: TRBV4-1
d_gene: NA
len: 15
abundance: many
j_gene: TRBJ2-3
CDR3aa: CASSQVPGRTDTQYF
CDR3nt: TGCGCCAGCAGCCAAGTCCCGGGGCGAACAGATACGCAGTATTTT